The rows below give T cell receptor beta chains drawn from one sample of a study of T cell repertoires in Merkel cell carcinoma. The method was immunoSEQ multiplex PCR; TCRdb's version includes in-frame clones alone and lacks a portion of them. This sample has around 14,000 clones, with roughly four fifths found just once. The material sequenced was tumor tissue. These receptors originate from an adult with Merkel cell carcinoma. Each CDR3 is given with its conserved first and last residue. Each record gives: D gene, clone size, V gene, J gene, CDR3 protein, CDR3 DNA. D genes are given only for firm matches. A clone size is listed for some rows: how often the clone was seen (once, few, many), or a class if it is expanded.

-	-	TRBV5-5	TRBJ2-1	CASSLGNEQFF	TGTGCCAGCAGCTTGGGGAATGAGCAGTTCTTC
-	few	TRBV19	TRBJ1-2	CAVQDFYGYTF	TGTGCCGTCCAGGACTTCTATGGCTACACCTTC
TRBD1	-	TRBV5-6	TRBJ2-1	CASSLFWTGGVDEQFF	TGTGCCAGCAGCTTGTTTTGGACAGGGGGCGTGGATGAGCAGTTCTTC
-	few	TRBV12-3/TRBV12-4	TRBJ1-6	CASSLRDSPLHF	TGTGCCAGCAGTTTAAGGGATTCACCCCTCCACTTT
-	-	TRBV9	TRBJ1-3	CASSVGLDSGNTIYF	TGTGCCAGCAGCGTAGGACTCGACTCTGGAAACACCATATATTTT
TRBD1	-	TRBV9	TRBJ1-1	CASSVDRGTKAFF	TGTGCCAGCAGCGTAGACAGGGGTACCAAAGCTTTCTTT
-	-	TRBV9	TRBJ1-2	CASSVEDRMGGYTF	TGTGCCAGCAGCGTAGAGGACCGGATGGGTGGCTACACCTTC
TRBD1	-	TRBV6-4	TRBJ1-1	CASSDSPHGRGFNTEAFF	TGTGCCAGCAGTGACTCACCCCATGGCAGGGGGTTTAACACTGAAGCTTTCTTT
-	-	TRBV6-2/TRBV6-3	TRBJ2-1	CASSYSMSSAYNEQFF	TGTGCCAGCAGTTACTCGATGTCTAGCGCCTACAATGAGCAGTTCTTC
-	-	TRBV5-8	TRBJ1-2	CASSPTPGGGRGYTF	TGTGCCAGCAGCCCGACGCCCGGGGGGGGAAGAGGCTACACCTTC
-	-	TRBV5-8	TRBJ2-4	CASSLGHGVNIQYF	TGTGCCAGCAGCTTAGGACACGGAGTAAACATTCAGTACTTC
-	-	TRBV29-1	TRBJ2-7	CSVRDWISYEQYF	TGCAGCGTTCGGGACTGGATCTCCTACGAGCAGTACTTC